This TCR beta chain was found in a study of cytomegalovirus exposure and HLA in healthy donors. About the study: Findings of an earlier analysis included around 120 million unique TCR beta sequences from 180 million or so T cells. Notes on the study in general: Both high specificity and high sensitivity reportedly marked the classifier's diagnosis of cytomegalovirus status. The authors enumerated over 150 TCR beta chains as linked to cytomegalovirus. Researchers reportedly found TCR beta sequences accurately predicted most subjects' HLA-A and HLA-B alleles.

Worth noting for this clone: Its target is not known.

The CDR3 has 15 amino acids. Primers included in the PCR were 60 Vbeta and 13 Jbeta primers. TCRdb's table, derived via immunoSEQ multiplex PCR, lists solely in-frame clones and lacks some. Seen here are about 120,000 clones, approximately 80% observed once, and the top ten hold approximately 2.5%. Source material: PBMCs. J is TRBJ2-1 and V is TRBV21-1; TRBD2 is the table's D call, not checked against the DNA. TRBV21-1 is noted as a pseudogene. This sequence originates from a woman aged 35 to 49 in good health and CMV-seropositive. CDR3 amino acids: CASSKGGTPDNEQFF. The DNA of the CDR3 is TGTGCCAGCAGCAAAGGCGGGACCCCAGACAATGAGCAGTTCTTC.